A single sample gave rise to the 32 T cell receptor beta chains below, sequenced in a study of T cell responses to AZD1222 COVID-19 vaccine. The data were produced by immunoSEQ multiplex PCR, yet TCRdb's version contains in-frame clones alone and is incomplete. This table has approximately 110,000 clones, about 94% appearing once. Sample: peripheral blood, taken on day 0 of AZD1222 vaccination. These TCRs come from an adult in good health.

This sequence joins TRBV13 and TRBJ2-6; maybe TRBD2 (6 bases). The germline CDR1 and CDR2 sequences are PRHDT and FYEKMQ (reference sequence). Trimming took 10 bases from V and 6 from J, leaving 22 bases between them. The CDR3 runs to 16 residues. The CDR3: CATKLRGTYEANVLTF. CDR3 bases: TGTGCCACGAAACTGCGGGGCACTTATGAGGCCAACGTCCTGACTTTC. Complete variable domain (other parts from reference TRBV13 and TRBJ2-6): AAGVIQSPRHLIKEKRETATLKCYPIPRHDTVYWYQQGPGQDPQFLISFYEKMQSDKGSIPDRFSAQQFSDYHSELNMSSLELGDSALYFCATKLRGTYEANVLTFGAGSRLTVL.

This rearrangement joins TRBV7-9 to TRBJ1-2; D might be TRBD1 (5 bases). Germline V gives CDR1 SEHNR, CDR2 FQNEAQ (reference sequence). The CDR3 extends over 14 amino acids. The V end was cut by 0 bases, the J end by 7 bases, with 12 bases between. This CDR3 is CASSLAVQVSGYTF. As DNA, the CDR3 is TGTGCCAGCAGCTTAGCGGTACAGGTCTCTGGCTACACCTTC.

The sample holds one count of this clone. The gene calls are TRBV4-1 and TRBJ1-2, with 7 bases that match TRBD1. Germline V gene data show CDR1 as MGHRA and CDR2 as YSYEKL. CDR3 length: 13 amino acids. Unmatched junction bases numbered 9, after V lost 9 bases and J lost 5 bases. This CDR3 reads CASAPTGRYGYTF. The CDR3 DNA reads TGCGCCAGTGCACCGACAGGGCGGTATGGCTACACCTTC.

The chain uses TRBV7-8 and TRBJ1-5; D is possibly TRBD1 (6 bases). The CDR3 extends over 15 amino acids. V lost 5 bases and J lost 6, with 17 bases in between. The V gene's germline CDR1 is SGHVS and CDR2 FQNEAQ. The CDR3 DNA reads TGTGCCAGCAGCACACACCAGGGGCCCTCTCAGCCCCAGCATTTT. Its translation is CASSTHQGPSQPQHF.

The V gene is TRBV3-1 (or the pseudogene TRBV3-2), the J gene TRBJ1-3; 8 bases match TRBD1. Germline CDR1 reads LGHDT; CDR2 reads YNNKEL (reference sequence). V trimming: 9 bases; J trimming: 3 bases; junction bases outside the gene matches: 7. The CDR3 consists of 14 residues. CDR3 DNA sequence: TGTGCCAGTACTACAGGGGGACTTGGAAACACCATATATTTT. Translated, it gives CASTTGGLGNTIYF.

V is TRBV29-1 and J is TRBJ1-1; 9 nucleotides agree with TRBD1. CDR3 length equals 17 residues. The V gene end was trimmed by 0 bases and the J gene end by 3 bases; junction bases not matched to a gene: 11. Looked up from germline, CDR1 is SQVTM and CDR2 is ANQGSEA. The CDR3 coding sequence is TGCAGCGTTGAAGATCTCGTACAGGGGGCGCGGGACACTGAAGCTTTCTTT. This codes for CSVEDLVQGARDTEAFF.

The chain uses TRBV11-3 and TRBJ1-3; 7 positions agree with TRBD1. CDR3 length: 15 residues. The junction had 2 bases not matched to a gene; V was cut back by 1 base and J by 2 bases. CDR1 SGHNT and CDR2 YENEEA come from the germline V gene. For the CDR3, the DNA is TGTGCCAGCAGCTTAGCTGGGACAGCTGGAAACACCATATATTTT. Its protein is CASSLAGTAGNTIYF.

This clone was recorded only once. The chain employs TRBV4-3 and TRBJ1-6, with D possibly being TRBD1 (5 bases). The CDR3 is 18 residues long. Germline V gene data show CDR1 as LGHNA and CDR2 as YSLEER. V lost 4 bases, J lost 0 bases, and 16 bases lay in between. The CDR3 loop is CASSRSDIQSSYNSPLHF. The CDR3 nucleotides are TGCGCCAGCAGCCGTTCGGACATCCAGAGCTCCTATAATTCACCCCTCCACTTT.

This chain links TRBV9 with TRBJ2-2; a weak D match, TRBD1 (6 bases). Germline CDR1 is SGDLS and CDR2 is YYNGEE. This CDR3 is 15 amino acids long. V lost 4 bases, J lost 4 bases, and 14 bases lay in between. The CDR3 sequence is CASSSVRGGTGELFF. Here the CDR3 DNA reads TGTGCCAGCAGCTCAGTCAGGGGTGGCACCGGGGAGCTGTTTTTT. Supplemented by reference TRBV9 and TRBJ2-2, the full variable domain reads DSGVTQTPKHLITATGQRVTLRCSPRSGDLSVYWYQQSLDQGLQFLIQYYNGEERAKGNILERFSAQQFPDLHSELNLSSLELGDSALYFCASSSVRGGTGELFFGEGSRLTVL.

CDR3 DNA sequence: TGTGCCAGCAGTTTCGGGGGACAGGCAGATACGCAGTATTTT. Its protein product is CASSFGGQADTQYF. The chain is built from TRBV28 and TRBJ2-3; the match to TRBD1 covers 8 bases. Germline V gene sequence: CDR1 MDHEN, CDR2 SYDVKM. CDR3 length: 14 amino acids. Trimming removed 3 bases from V and 4 bases from J; junction bases left unmatched: 3.

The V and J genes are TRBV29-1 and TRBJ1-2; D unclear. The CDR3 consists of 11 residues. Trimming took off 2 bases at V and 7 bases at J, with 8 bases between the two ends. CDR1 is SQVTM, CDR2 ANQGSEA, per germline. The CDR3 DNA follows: TGCAGCGTTGAACGGGGTGGTGGCTACACCTTC. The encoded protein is CSVERGGGYTF.

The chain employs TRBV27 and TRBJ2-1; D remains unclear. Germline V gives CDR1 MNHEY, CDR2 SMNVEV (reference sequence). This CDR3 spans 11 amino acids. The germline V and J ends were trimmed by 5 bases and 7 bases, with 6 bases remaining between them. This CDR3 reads CASSNTNEQFF. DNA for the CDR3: TGTGCCAGCAGTAACACAAATGAGCAGTTCTTC.

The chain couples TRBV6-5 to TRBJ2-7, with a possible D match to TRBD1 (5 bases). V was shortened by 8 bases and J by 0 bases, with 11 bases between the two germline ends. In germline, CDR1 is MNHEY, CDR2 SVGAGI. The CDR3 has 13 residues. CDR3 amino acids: CASQSGYSYEQYF. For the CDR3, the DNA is TGTGCCAGCCAATCAGGGTACTCCTACGAGCAGTACTTC.

The DNA of the CDR3 is TGCGCCAGCAGCTTGGATCCCCAGGGAAGCACAGATACGCAGTATTTT. Amino acid sequence: CASSLDPQGSTDTQYF. This chain uses TRBV5-1 with TRBJ2-3; D is perhaps TRBD1 (5 bases). Trimming stripped 0 bases from V and 0 bases from J, with 11 bases between. CDR1 is SGHRS, CDR2 YFSETQ, per germline. This CDR3 region has 16 residues.

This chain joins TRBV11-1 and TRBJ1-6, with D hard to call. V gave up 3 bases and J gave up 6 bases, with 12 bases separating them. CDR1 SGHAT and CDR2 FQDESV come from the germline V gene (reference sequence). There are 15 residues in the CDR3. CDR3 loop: CASSLAGMGNSPLHF. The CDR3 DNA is TGTGCCAGCAGCTTGGCGGGGATGGGTAATTCACCCCTCCACTTT. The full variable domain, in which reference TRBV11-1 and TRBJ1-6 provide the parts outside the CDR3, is EAEVAQSPRYKITEKSQAVAFWCDPISGHATLYWYRQILGQGPELLVQFQDESVVDDSQLPKDRFSAERLKGVDSTLKIQPAELGDSAMYLCASSLAGMGNSPLHFGNGTRLTVT.

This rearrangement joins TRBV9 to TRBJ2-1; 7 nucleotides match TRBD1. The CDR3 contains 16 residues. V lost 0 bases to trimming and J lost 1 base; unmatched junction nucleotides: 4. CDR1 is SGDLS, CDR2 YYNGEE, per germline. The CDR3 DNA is TGTGCCAGCAGCGTAGGAGGCAGGGGGTCCTACAATGAGCAGTTCTTC. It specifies CASSVGGRGSYNEQFF.

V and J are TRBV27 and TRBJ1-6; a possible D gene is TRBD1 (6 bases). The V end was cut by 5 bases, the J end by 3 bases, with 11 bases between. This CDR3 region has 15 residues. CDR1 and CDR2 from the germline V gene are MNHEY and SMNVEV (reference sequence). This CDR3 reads CASSGGQLYNSPLHF. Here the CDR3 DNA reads TGTGCCAGCAGTGGAGGACAGCTCTATAATTCACCCCTCCACTTT.

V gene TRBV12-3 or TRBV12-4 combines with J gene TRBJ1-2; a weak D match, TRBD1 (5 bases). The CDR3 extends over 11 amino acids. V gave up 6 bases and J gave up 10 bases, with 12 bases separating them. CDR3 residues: CASSPGTAYTF. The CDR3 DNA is TGTGCCAGCAGCCCCGGGACCGCCTACACCTTC.

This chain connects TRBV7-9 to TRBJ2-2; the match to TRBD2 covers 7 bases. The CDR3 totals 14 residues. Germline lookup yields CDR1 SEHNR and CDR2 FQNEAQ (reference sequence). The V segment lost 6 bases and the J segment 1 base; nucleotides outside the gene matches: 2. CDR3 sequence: CASRPGGNTGELFF. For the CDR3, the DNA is TGTGCCAGCAGACCGGGGGGGAACACCGGGGAGCTGTTTTTT.

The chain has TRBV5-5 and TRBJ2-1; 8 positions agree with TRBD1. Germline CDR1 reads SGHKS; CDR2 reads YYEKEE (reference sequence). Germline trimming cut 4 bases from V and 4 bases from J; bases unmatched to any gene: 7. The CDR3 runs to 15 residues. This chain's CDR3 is CASSPGTGAYNEQFF. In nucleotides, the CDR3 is TGTGCCAGCAGCCCTGGGACAGGAGCTTACAATGAGCAGTTCTTC. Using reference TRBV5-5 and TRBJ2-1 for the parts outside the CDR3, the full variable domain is DAGVTQSPTHLIKTRGQQVTLRCSPISGHKSVSWYQQVLGQGPQFIFQYYEKEERGRGNFPDRFSARQFPNYSSELNVNALLLGDSALYLCASSPGTGAYNEQFFGPGTRLTVL.

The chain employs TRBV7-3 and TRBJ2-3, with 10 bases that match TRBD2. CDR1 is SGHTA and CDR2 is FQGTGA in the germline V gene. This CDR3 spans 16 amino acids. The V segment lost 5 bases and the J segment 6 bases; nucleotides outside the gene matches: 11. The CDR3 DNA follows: TGTGCCAGCAGCCCTCAAGCGGGAGGGCCGACGGATACGCAGTATTTT. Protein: CASSPQAGGPTDTQYF.

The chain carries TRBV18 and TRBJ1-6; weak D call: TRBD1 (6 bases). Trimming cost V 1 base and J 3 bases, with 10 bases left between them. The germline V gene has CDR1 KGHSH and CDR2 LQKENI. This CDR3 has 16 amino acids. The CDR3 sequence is CASSPRRGFYNSPLHF. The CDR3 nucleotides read TGTGCCAGCTCACCACGAAGGGGGTTCTATAATTCACCCCTCCACTTT.

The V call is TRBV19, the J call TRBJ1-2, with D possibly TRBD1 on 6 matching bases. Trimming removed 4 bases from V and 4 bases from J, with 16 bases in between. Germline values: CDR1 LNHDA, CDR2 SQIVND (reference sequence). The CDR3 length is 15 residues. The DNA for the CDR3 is TGTGCCAGTAGTACGACCAGGGGTTCAAGCTATGGCTACACCTTC. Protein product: CASSTTRGSSYGYTF.

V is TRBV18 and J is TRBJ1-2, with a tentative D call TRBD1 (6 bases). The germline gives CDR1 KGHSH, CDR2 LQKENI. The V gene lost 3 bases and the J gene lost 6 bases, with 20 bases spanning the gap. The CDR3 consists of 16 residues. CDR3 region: CASSPQVGGGENGYTF. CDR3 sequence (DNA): TGTGCCAGCTCACCCCAGGTTGGGGGGGGCGAGAATGGCTACACCTTC.

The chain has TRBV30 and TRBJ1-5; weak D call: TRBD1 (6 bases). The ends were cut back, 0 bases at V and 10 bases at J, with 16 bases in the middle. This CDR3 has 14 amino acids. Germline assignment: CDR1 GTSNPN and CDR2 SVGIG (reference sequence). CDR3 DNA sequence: TGTGCCTGGAGTGTATCAGGGGATGGTGTACCCCAGCATTTT. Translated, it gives CAWSVSGDGVPQHF.

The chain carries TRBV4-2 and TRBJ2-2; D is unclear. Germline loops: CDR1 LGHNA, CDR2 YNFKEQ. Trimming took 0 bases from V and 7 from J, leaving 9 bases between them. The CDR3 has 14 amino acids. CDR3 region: CASSQEGVVGELFF. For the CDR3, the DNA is TGTGCCAGCAGCCAAGAGGGTGTCGTCGGGGAGCTGTTTTTT.

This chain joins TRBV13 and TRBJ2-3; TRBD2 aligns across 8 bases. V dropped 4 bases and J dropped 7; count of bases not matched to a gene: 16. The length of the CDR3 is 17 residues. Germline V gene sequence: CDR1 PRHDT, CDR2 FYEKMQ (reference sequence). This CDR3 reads CASSSGLVRLTPYTQYF. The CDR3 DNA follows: TGTGCCAGCAGCTCGGGACTAGTCAGACTCACTCCGTATACGCAGTATTTT. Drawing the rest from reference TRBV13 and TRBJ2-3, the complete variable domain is AAGVIQSPRHLIKEKRETATLKCYPIPRHDTVYWYQQGPGQDPQFLISFYEKMQSDKGSIPDRFSAQQFSDYHSELNMSSLELGDSALYFCASSSGLVRLTPYTQYFGPGTRLTVL.

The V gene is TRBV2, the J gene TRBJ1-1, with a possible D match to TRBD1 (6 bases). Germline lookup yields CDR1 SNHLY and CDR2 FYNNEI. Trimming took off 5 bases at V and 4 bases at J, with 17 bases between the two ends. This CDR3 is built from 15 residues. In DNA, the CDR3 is TGTGCCAGCAGTCTGGAGGTGACAGGAAGCACTGAAGCTTTCTTT. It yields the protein CASSLEVTGSTEAFF.

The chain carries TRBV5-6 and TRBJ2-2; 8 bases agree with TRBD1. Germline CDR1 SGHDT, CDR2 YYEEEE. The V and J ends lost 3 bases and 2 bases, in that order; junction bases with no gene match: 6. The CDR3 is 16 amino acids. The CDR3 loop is CASSSDRAENTGELFF. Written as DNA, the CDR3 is TGTGCCAGCAGCTCGGACAGGGCGGAAAACACCGGGGAGCTGTTTTTT.

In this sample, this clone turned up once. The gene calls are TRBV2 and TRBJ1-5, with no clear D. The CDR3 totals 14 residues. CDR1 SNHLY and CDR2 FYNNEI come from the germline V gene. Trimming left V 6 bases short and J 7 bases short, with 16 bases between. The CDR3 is CASRQPQLEQPQHF. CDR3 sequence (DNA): TGTGCCAGCAGGCAACCCCAACTGGAGCAGCCCCAGCATTTT. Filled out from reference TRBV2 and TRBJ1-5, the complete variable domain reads EPEVTQTPSHQVTQMGQEVILRCVPISNHLYFYWYRQILGQKVEFLVSFYNNEISEKSEIFDDQFSVERPDGSNFTLKIRSTKLEDSAMYFCASRQPQLEQPQHFGDGTRLSIL.

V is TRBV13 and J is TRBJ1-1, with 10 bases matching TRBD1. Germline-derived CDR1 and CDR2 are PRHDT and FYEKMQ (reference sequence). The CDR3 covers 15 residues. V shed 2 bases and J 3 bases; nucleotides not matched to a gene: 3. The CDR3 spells CASSLRTGGYTEAFF. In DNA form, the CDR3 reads TGTGCCAGCAGCTTACGGACAGGGGGGTACACTGAAGCTTTCTTT.

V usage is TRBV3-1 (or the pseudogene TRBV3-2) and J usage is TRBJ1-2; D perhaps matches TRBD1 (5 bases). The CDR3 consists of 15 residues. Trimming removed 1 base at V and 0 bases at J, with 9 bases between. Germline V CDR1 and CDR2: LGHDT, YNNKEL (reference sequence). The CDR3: CASSQGDGTNYGYTF. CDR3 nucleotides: TGTGCCAGCAGCCAAGGGGACGGGACTAACTATGGCTACACCTTC.